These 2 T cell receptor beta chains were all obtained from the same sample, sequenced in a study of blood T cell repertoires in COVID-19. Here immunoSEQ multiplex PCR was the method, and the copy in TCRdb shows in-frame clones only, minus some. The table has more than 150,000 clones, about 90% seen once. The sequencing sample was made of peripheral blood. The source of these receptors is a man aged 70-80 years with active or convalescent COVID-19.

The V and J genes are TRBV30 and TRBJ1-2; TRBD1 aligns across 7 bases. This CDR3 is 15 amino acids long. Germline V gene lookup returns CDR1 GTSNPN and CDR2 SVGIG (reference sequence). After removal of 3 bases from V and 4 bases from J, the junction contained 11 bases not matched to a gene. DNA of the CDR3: TGTGCCTGGAGAAGGACAGGCTCAATGAGCTATGGCTACACCTTC. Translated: CAWRRTGSMSYGYTF.

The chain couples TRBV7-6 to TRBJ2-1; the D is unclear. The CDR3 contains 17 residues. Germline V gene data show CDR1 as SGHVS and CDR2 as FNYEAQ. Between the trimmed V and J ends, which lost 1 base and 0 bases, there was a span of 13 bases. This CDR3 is CASSLVYPGNSYNEQFF. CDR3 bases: TGTGCCAGCAGCTTAGTTTATCCGGGTAACTCCTACAATGAGCAGTTCTTC.